A single sample is the source of the 13 T cell receptor beta chains below, sequenced in a study of blood T cells in healthy people across ages. A second about 6 to 12 cycle PCR used barcoded and J-beta primers. Using its own MiXCR run on the 5' RACE reads, TCRdb lists one record per CDR3 protein. This table holds about 1,000,000 distinct CDR3 sequences, more than 35% found once. Sequenced input: blood. These receptors all stem from a woman aged 60 to 75 in good health.

V and J are TRBV12-3 or TRBV12-4 and TRBJ2-1; a weak D match, TRBD1 (5 bases). CDR3 length equals 15 residues. V was cut by 2 bases and J by 5 bases, with 13 bases left in between. The CDR3 spells CASSLIKGANNEQFF. In DNA form, the CDR3 reads TGTGCCAGCAGTTTAATAAAAGGGGCTAACAATGAGCAGTTCTTC.

This clonotype has only a few counts. V and J are TRBV11-2 and TRBJ2-4; D ambiguous. The V end lost 4 bases, the J end lost 1 base, and 11 bases lay between the germline ends. The germline CDR1 and CDR2 sequences are SGHAT and FQNNGV. The CDR3 is 15 amino acids. The CDR3 loop is CASSSQLVAKNIQYF. The CDR3 region has the DNA TGTGCCAGCAGCTCTCAGCTAGTGGCCAAAAACATTCAGTACTTC.

The rearrangement uses TRBV7-8 and TRBJ2-7; tentatively, D is TRBD1 (5 bases). Trimming removed 1 base at V and 1 base at J, with 11 bases between. Per germline, CDR1 SGHVS and CDR2 FQNEAQ. The CDR3 contains 15 residues. The CDR3 loop is CASSLERGWSYEQYF. The CDR3 DNA reads as TGTGCCAGCAGCTTAGAAAGGGGATGGTCCTACGAGCAGTACTTC.

The chain combines TRBV5-1 with TRBJ2-1, with D unresolved. Germline V lookup: CDR1 SGHRS, CDR2 YFSETQ. The CDR3 length is 15 residues. Between the trimmed V and J ends, which lost 0 bases and 0 bases, there was a span of 7 bases. The CDR3 DNA follows: TGCGCCAGCAGCTTGGGCTCGACCTCCTACAATGAGCAGTTCTTC. Translation: CASSLGSTSYNEQFF.

This clonotype turned up a few times. The V gene is TRBV13, the J gene TRBJ2-7; 9 bases agree with TRBD1. Germline V gene sequence: CDR1 PRHDT, CDR2 FYEKMQ (reference sequence). The CDR3 loop spans 15 amino acids. The trim removed 5 bases at V and 1 base at J, leaving 6 bases unmatched. The CDR3 here is CASSQSDRGSYEQYF. The CDR3 coding sequence is TGTGCCAGCAGCCAATCGGACAGGGGATCCTACGAGCAGTACTTC.

The chain carries TRBV12-3 or TRBV12-4 and TRBJ2-3; 9 nucleotides match TRBD1. J gave up 5 bases and V 6 bases, and 12 bases lay outside the gene matches. The CDR3 extends over 16 amino acids. The CDR3 here is CASRMGQGRDIDTQYF. As DNA, the CDR3 is TGTGCCAGCAGGATGGGACAGGGAAGGGATATAGATACGCAGTATTTT.

V usage is TRBV7-6 and J usage is TRBJ2-3; D possibly corresponds to TRBD1 (5 bases). CDR1 and CDR2 (germline): SGHVS, FNYEAQ. The V gene lost 1 base and the J gene lost 2 bases, with 13 bases spanning the gap. There are 16 residues in the CDR3. The CDR3 region is CASSLGAGMITDTQYF. The CDR3 coding sequence is TGTGCCAGCAGCTTAGGCGCAGGGATGATCACAGATACGCAGTATTTT.

A remark on this clonotype: The junction departs from the called germline gene at one end, perhaps through a read error. The rearrangement links TRBV7-3 to TRBJ2-1; D is possibly TRBD2 (9 bases). The CDR3 covers 16 residues. Germline assignment: CDR1 SGHTA and CDR2 FQGTGA. CDR3 loop: CANSLQGAGGPSEQFF. CDR3 nucleotides: TGTGCCAACAGCTTGCAGGGGGCGGGAGGGCCCAGTGAGCAGTTCTTC. Combining the CDR3 with reference TRBV7-3 and TRBJ2-1 gives the whole variable domain GAGVSQTPSNKVTEKGKYVELRCDPISGHTALYWYRQSLGQGPEFLIYFQGTGAADDSGLPNDRFFAVRPEGSVSTLKIQRTERGDSAVYLCANSLQGAGGPSEQFFGPGTRLTVL.

In this sample, this clonotype turned up a few times. The V gene is TRBV18, the J gene TRBJ2-7, with TRBD1 matching 10 bases. The CDR3 is 14 residues long. Trimming at V came to 3 bases and at J to 5 bases, leaving 4 bases not matched to a gene. CDR1 is KGHSH, CDR2 LQKENI, per germline. The CDR3 protein is CASSPSGTGDEQYF. The CDR3 region has the DNA TGTGCCAGCTCACCTTCCGGGACAGGGGACGAGCAGTACTTC.

The chain is built from TRBV20-1 and TRBJ2-1; D gene uncertain. This CDR3 comprises 13 residues. Per germline, CDR1 DFQATT and CDR2 SNEGSKA (reference sequence). Deletions cut 5 bases from V and 5 bases from J, with 13 bases between. The DNA for the CDR3 is TGCAGTGCTCCTGGCCTAGGCCACAATGAGCAGTTCTTC. Residues: CSAPGLGHNEQFF.

The V call is TRBV30, the J call TRBJ2-4; D may be TRBD1 or TRBD2 (5 bases each). The J call may be incorrect, as the DNA end agrees better with TRBJ2-5. The CDR3 runs to 12 residues. Germline-derived CDR1 and CDR2 are GTSNPN and SVGIG (reference sequence). The CDR3 region has the DNA TGTGCCTGGAGTGTCGGGACCGGGACCCAGTACTTC. Protein: CAWSVGTGTQYF.

The chain is built from TRBV14 and TRBJ2-1; D is unclear. The CDR3 covers 12 residues. Germline V lookup: CDR1 SGHDN, CDR2 FVKESK. V lost 3 bases and J 7 bases, leaving 7 bases between the germline ends. CDR3 in amino acids: CASSHISNEQFF. In DNA form, the CDR3 reads TGTGCCAGCAGCCATATTAGTAATGAGCAGTTCTTC.

A few counts support this clonotype. The chain combines TRBV27 with TRBJ2-1; 8 bases match TRBD2. The trim removed 5 bases at V and 6 bases at J, leaving 9 bases unmatched. Germline assignment: CDR1 MNHEY and CDR2 SMNVEV (reference sequence). The CDR3 has 15 amino acids. CDR3 in amino acids: CASSPRGGKGNEQFF. The DNA of the CDR3 is TGTGCCAGCAGTCCACGGGGGGGGAAGGGCAATGAGCAGTTCTTC.